This T cell receptor (beta chain) comes out of a study of T-cell memory formation after mild COVID-19. Study-level background: The TCR clusters were mostly specific to one donor. Study-level points and caveats: Day 15 to 85 contracting clones showed balanced CD4/CD8; later expanders leaned CD4+. Memory cells collected pre-infection included some clones that later responded, suggesting cross-reactive memory joined. Largely, contracting CD4+ clones fell within CM and EM, and contracting CD8+ clones within EMRA.

TCRdb analysed the 5' RACE reads with MiXCR anew, one entry per CDR3 protein. The table shows 450,000 to 650,000 distinct CDR3 sequences, with 20% occurring only once. Trimming took off 5 bases at V and 7 bases at J, with 9 bases between the two ends. There are 11 residues in the CDR3. CDR1 is DFQATT and CDR2 is SNEGSKA in the germline V gene (reference sequence). On this clonotype itself: The antigen is unknown.

This receptor was taken from an adult woman who had mild COVID-19 (a few samples of this study predate the infection). Cell type and time point are not known. The chain recombines TRBV20-1 with TRBJ2-1; D is uncertain. Sequenced: PBMCs or a T cell subset sorted from them (not recorded which). The CDR3 DNA reads TGCAGTGCTCCAACCCTGAATGAGCAGTTCTTC. Amino acid sequence: CSAPTLNEQFF.